This T cell receptor beta chain emerged from a study of T cells in Graves' hyperthyroidism and ophthalmopathy. No ophthalmopathy progression within 18 months constituted stable Graves' hyperthyroidism. Amplification of TCR beta CDR3 regions was performed using RNA transcripts as template. The HTBI set primed first-round TCR CDR3 RT-PCR. One entry per CDR3 protein, called by TCRdb with MiXCR from the multiplex PCR reads. This sample has hundreds of thousands of distinct CDR3 sequences, with about 43% found just once. CDR3 length equals 14 residues. The germline V and J ends were trimmed by 5 bases and 5 bases, with 15 bases remaining between them. Germline-derived CDR1 and CDR2 are ENHRY and SYGVKD.

Sequenced input: peripheral blood or thyroid tissue (not recorded which). This rearrangement joins TRBV10-3 to TRBJ1-1; D might be TRBD1 (6 bases). The receptor's source is a woman younger than 30 with Graves' hyperthyroidism. The CDR3 spells CAISPSGAGTEAFF. In DNA, the CDR3 is TGTGCCATCAGTCCCTCGGGGGCCGGAACTGAAGCTTTCTTT.